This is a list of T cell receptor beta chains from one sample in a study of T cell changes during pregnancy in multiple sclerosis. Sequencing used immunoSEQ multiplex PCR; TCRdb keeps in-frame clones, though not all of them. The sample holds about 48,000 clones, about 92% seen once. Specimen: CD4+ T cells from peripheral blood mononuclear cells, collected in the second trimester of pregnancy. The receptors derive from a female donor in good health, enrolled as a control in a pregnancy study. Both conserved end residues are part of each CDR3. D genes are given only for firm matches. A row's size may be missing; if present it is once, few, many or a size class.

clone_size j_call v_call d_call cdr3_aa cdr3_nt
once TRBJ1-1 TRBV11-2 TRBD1 CASRGSGGRVTEAFF TGTGCCAGCAGGGGATCAGGGGGGCGGGTCACTGAAGCTTTCTTT
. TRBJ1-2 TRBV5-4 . CASSLVDRKIYGYTF TGTGCCAGCAGCTTGGTGGACAGAAAAATCTATGGCTACACCTTC
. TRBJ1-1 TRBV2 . CASSVIGDEAFF TGTGCCAGCAGTGTCATCGGAGACGAAGCTTTCTTT
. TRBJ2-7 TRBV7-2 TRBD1 CASSYRQGTEQYF TGTGCCAGCAGCTACCGACAGGGAACCGAGCAGTACTTC
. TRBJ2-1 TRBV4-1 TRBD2 CASSQVRRRRGGDEQFF TGCGCCAGCAGCCAAGTGCGGAGACGTCGGGGGGGAGATGAGCAGTTCTTC
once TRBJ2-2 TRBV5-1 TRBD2 CASSPGTSVRTGELFF TGCGCCAGCAGCCCCGGGACTAGCGTCCGCACCGGGGAGCTGTTTTTT
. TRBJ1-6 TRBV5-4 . CASSLAGSSSYNSPLHF TGTGCCAGCAGCTTGGCGGGGTCAAGCTCCTATAATTCACCCCTCCACTTT
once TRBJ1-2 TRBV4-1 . CASSQVGTAPNYGYTF TGCGCCAGCAGCCAAGTCGGAACAGCCCCCAACTATGGCTACACCTTC
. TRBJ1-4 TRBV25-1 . CASSDRGGLNEKLFF TGTGCCAGCAGTGATAGGGGGGGACTAAATGAAAAACTGTTTTTT
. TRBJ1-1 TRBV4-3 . CASSQEGFGDTEAFF TGCGCCAGCAGCCAAGAAGGATTCGGGGACACTGAAGCTTTCTTT
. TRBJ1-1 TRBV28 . CASNRQSSEAFF TGTGCCAGCAACCGACAGAGTTCTGAAGCTTTCTTT
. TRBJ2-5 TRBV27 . CASTERGTQYF TGTGCCAGCACCGAAAGAGGGACCCAGTACTTC
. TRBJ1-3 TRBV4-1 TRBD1 CASSQGTGVRNTIYF TGCGCCAGCAGCCAAGGGACAGGGGTTAGAAACACCATATATTTT
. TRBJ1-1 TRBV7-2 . CASSVGRGGTEAFF TGTGCCAGCAGCGTAGGGAGGGGAGGGACTGAAGCTTTCTTT
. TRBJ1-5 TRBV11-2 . CASSLDGRVAQHF TGTGCCAGCAGCTTAGATGGCAGGGTAGCCCAGCATTTT
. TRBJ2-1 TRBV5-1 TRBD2 CASSPTGTSGGSSYNEQFF TGCGCCAGCAGCCCGACCGGGACTAGCGGGGGCAGCTCCTACAATGAGCAGTTCTTC
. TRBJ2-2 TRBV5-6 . CASSLGAGNTGELFF TGTGCCAGCAGCTTGGGGGCGGGGAACACCGGGGAGCTGTTTTTT
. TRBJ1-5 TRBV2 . CASSEARAGNQPQHF TGTGCCAGCAGTGAAGCGCGGGCAGGCAATCAGCCCCAGCATTTT
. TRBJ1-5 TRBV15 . CATSRDGHLSNQPQHF TGTGCCACCAGCAGAGACGGACATCTTAGCAATCAGCCCCAGCATTTT
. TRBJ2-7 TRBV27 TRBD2 CASTTSGSYEQYF TGTGCCAGCACGACTAGCGGGAGCTACGAGCAGTACTTC
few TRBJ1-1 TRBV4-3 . CASSQDATGEEAFF TGCGCCAGCAGCCAAGATGCGACAGGAGAAGAAGCTTTCTTT
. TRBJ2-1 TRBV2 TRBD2 CASSDDWGGFNEQFF TGTGCCAGCAGTGATGATTGGGGGGGGTTCAATGAGCAGTTCTTC
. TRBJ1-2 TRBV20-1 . CSANGYGYTF TGCAGTGCTAACGGGTATGGCTACACCTTC
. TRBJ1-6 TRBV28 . CASSPPGNNSPLHF TGTGCCAGCAGCCCTCCGGGAAATAATTCACCCCTCCACTTT
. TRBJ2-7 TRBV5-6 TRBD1 CASSLVRGGQGAAEQYF TGTGCCAGCAGCTTGGTTCGAGGGGGACAGGGGGCGGCGGAGCAGTACTTC
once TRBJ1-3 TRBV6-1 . CASSESHISGNTIYF TGTGCCAGCAGTGAATCGCACATCTCTGGAAACACCATATATTTT
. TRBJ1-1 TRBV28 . CASSHGGGQGNTEAFF TGTGCCAGCAGTCACGGGGGAGGGCAGGGGAACACTGAAGCTTTCTTT
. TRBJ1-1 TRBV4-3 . CASSQGARAGYTEAFF TGCGCCAGCAGCCAAGGGGCTCGCGCGGGGTACACTGAAGCTTTCTTT
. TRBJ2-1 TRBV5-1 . CASSLGTSSTYNEQFF TGCGCCAGCAGCCTAGGGACTTCTTCTACCTACAATGAGCAGTTCTTC
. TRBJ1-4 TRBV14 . CASSEDPVGEKLFF TGTGCCAGCAGCGAAGACCCTGTCGGTGAAAAACTGTTTTTT
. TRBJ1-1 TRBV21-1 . CASSPSGQRVMNTEAFF TGTGCCAGCAGCCCTTCTGGACAGAGAGTTATGAACACTGAAGCTTTCTTT
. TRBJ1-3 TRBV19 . CASSLAGGTGNTIYF TGTGCCAGTAGTTTGGCCGGGGGGACTGGAAACACCATATATTTT
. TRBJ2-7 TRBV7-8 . CASSLVVTAGYYEQYF TGTGCCAGCAGCTTAGTTGTGACAGCGGGTTACTACGAGCAGTACTTC
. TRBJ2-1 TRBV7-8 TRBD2 CASSPGTSGGSEQFF TGTGCCAGCAGCCCGGGGACTAGCGGGGGTAGTGAGCAGTTCTTC
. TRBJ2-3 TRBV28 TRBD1 CASRGRDRGLGGPFRDTQYF TGTGCCAGCAGGGGCCGGGACAGGGGACTCGGGGGGCCCTTCAGGGATACGCAGTATTTT
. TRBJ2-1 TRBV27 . CASSLLFSDEQFF TGTGCCAGCAGTTTACTATTTAGTGATGAGCAGTTCTTC
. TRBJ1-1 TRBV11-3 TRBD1 CASSSGQVNTEAFF TGTGCCAGCAGCTCGGGACAGGTGAACACTGAAGCTTTCTTT
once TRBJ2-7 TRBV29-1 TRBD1 CSVGQGRTEQYF TGCAGCGTCGGACAGGGGCGCACCGAGCAGTACTTC
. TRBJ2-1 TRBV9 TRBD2 CASSLTSGLDRSYNEQFF TGTGCCAGCAGCTTGACTAGCGGGCTCGACAGGTCCTACAATGAGCAGTTCTTC
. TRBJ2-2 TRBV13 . CASSLKQANTGELFF TGTGCCAGCAGCTTAAAACAGGCTAATACCGGGGAGCTGTTTTTT
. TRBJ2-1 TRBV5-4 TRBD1 CASSTRDRGPYEQFF TGTGCCAGCAGTACCCGGGACAGGGGACCCTATGAGCAGTTCTTC
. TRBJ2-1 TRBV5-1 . CASSLAAGADEQFF TGCGCCAGCAGCTTAGCCGCGGGGGCCGATGAGCAGTTCTTC
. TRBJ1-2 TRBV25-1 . CASTRGYNYGYTF TGTGCCAGCACGCGAGGATACAACTATGGCTACACCTTC
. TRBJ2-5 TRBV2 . CASRSGAEETQYF TGTGCCAGCAGGTCAGGGGCAGAAGAGACCCAGTACTTC
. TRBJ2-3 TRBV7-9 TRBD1 CASSRGGSDTQYF TGTGCCAGCAGCAGAGGGGGCTCTGATACGCAGTATTTT
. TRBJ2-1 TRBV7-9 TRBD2 CASRPSGTLAYNEQFF TGTGCCAGCAGGCCTAGCGGGACCCTAGCCTACAATGAGCAGTTCTTC
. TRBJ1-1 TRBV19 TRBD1 CASSPQGRTEAFF TGTGCCAGTAGTCCACAGGGGAGGACTGAAGCTTTCTTT
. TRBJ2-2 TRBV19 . CASTANTGTGELFF TGTGCCAGTACCGCTAACACGGGCACCGGGGAGCTGTTTTTT
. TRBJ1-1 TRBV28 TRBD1 CASSLVGQGSEAFF TGTGCCAGCAGTTTAGTTGGACAGGGCTCTGAAGCTTTCTTT
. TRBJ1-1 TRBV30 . CAWSVQQGTEAFF TGTGCCTGGAGTGTACAGCAAGGCACTGAAGCTTTCTTT
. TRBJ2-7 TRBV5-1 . CASSASGGTYEQYF TGCGCCAGCAGCGCGTCAGGGGGGACCTACGAGCAGTACTTC
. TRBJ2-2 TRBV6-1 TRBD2 CASIIGLAGTGELFF TGTGCCAGCATAATTGGACTAGCGGGCACCGGGGAGCTGTTTTTT
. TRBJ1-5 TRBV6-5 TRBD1 CASGTASHSNQPQHF TGTGCCAGCGGGACAGCAAGCCATAGCAATCAGCCCCAGCATTTT
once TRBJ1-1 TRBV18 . CASSLQDMNTEAFF TGTGCCAGCTCACTACAGGACATGAACACTGAAGCTTTCTTT
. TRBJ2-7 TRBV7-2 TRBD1 CASSSGQGVEQYF TGTGCCAGCAGCTCGGGACAGGGGGTCGAGCAGTACTTC
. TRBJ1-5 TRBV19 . CAANEGNQPQHF TGTGCCGCCAACGAGGGCAATCAGCCCCAGCATTTT
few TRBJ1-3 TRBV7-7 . CASSSGRSSGNTIYF TGTGCTAGCAGCTCGGGAAGGAGCTCTGGAAACACCATATATTTT